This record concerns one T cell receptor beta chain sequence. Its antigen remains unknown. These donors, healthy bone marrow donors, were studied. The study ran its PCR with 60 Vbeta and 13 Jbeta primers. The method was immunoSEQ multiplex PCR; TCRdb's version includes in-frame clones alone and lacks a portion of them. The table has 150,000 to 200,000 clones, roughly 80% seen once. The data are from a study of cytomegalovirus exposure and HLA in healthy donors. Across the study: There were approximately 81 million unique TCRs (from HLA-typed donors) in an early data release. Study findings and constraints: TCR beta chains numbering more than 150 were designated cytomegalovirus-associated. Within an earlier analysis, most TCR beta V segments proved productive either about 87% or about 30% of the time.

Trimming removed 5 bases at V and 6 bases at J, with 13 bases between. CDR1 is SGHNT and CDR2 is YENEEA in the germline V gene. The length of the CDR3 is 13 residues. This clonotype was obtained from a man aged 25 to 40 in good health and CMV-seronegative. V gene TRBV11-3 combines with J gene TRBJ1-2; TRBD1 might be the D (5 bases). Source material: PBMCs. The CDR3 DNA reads TGTGCCAGCAGCCCCGGACAAAGCAATGGCTACACCTTC. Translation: CASSPGQSNGYTF.